The 2 T cell receptor beta chains listed next were all sequenced from one sample in a study of blood T cell repertoires in COVID-19 (dated by TCRdb to between 2020 and 2021). The library was produced with the immunoSEQ multiplex PCR assay. TCRdb holds this immuneACCESS table with in-frame rearrangements only. Some clones are missing; in checked studies, unresolved V genes explain under half, and the rest has no known cause. A total of 150,000 to 200,000 clones appear in this sample, 88% of them only once. The biggest ten clones account for 20% to 30% of the sample. Sequenced: peripheral blood. Receptors were obtained from a man between 60 and 70 years old with acute or convalescent COVID-19.

The CDR3 sequence is CASSQVSLQETQYF. In nucleotides, the CDR3 is TGTGCCAGCAGCCAAGTCTCCCTCCAAGAGACCCAGTACTTC. The chain links TRBV14 to TRBJ2-5; no reliable D call. The CDR3 runs 14 residues. Germline CDR1 SGHDN, CDR2 FVKESK. Trimming took off 1 base at V and 1 base at J, with 7 bases between the two ends. Looking up the rest from reference TRBV14 and TRBJ2-5 gives the full variable domain: EAGVTQFPSHSVIEKGQTVTLRCDPISGHDNLYWYRRVMGKEIKFLLHFVKESKQDESGMPNNRFLAERTGGTYSTLKVQPAELEDSGVYFCASSQVSLQETQYFGPGTRLLVL.

The chain links TRBV7-9 to TRBJ1-1, with 8 bases lining up with TRBD1. Trimming took 5 bases from V and 1 from J; bases not matched to a gene: 3. Germline CDR1 reads SEHNR; CDR2 reads FQNEAQ (reference sequence). The CDR3 is 14 residues long. CDR3 in DNA: TGTGCCAGCAGCCGACAGGGGACGAACACTGAAGCTTTCTTT. Its protein is CASSRQGTNTEAFF.